Below are 29 T cell receptor beta chains sequenced from a single sample in a study of cytomegalovirus exposure and HLA in healthy donors. Some clones are missing from TCRdb's copy, which holds only in-frame ones; the method was immunoSEQ multiplex PCR. This table has roughly 43,000 clones, 90% to 95% appearing once. The sample consisted of PBMCs. The receptors shown here come from a woman aged 18-29 years in good health and CMV-seronegative.

The chain joins TRBV6-1 to TRBJ2-7; 10 bases map to TRBD1. Germline trimming cut 3 bases from V and 4 bases from J; bases unmatched to any gene: 3. This CDR3 has 14 amino acids. Germline values: CDR1 MNHNS, CDR2 SASEGT. CDR3 bases: TGTGCCAGCAGTGAGGGACAGGGGTTTTACGAGCAGTACTTC. Encoded protein: CASSEGQGFYEQYF.

The chain has TRBV7-3 and TRBJ2-2; possible D gene TRBD2, 6 bases. Germline lookup yields CDR1 SGHTA and CDR2 FQGTGA. V lost 5 bases and J lost 4, with 14 bases in between. This CDR3 contains 15 residues. CDR3 region: CASSPEGQGTGELFF. CDR3 sequence (DNA): TGTGCCAGCAGCCCGGAGGGCCAGGGCACCGGGGAGCTGTTTTTT. Based on the CDR3 plus reference TRBV7-3 and TRBJ2-2, the full variable domain is GAGVSQTPSNKVTEKGKYVELRCDPISGHTALYWYRQSLGQGPEFLIYFQGTGAADDSGLPNDRFFAVRPEGSVSTLKIQRTERGDSAVYLCASSPEGQGTGELFFGEGSRLTVL.

The chain couples TRBV6-1 to TRBJ2-7; the D is unclear. The CDR3 is 12 residues long. Between the trimmed V and J ends, which lost 2 bases and 0 bases, there was a span of 2 bases. Germline values: CDR1 MNHNS, CDR2 SASEGT. CDR3 bases: TGTGCCAGCAGTGAACACTCCTACGAGCAGTACTTC. Protein product: CASSEHSYEQYF.

This clone was recorded only once. The chain couples TRBV27 to TRBJ1-1; the D gene is possibly TRBD1 (5 bases). Germline values: CDR1 MNHEY, CDR2 SMNVEV (reference sequence). The CDR3 has 16 residues. The V end was cut by 6 bases, the J end by 0 bases, with 17 bases between. The CDR3 sequence: CASSFRALTMNTEAFF. The CDR3, as DNA: TGTGCCAGCAGCTTCAGGGCCCTCACTATGAACACTGAAGCTTTCTTT.

This clone was counted a single time. This chain connects TRBV2 to TRBJ2-7, with D unclear. V was shortened by 3 bases and J by 3 bases, with 9 bases between the two germline ends. This CDR3 has 13 residues. Germline assignment: CDR1 SNHLY and CDR2 FYNNEI. CDR3 loop: CASSDQLNYEQYF. The CDR3 DNA follows: TGTGCCAGCAGTGATCAACTGAACTACGAGCAGTACTTC.

The rearrangement joins TRBV7-2 to TRBJ2-7, with 8 bases aligning to TRBD2. The CDR3 runs 18 residues. The V gene's germline CDR1 is SGHTA and CDR2 FQGNSA. V shed 1 base, J shed 1 base, and the junction held 12 bases outside the gene matches. For the CDR3, the DNA is TGTGCCAGCAGCTTAGATTGGCGGGGGGCGACCTTATCCTACGAGCAGTACTTC. Its protein product is CASSLDWRGATLSYEQYF.

This chain links TRBV10-3 with TRBJ2-1, with D hard to call. Per the germline V gene, CDR1 is ENHRY and CDR2 is SYGVKD. V was cut by 0 bases and J by 4 bases, with 7 bases left in between. This CDR3 comprises 14 residues. The CDR3 nucleotides are TGTGCCATCAGTGAGTCTGCCGGTTACAATGAGCAGTTCTTC. As protein: CAISESAGYNEQFF.

This clone was counted a single time. V and J are TRBV19 and TRBJ1-5; 11 bases fit TRBD1. The germline gives CDR1 LNHDA, CDR2 SQIVND (reference sequence). The CDR3 runs 17 residues. V shed 3 bases, J shed 8 bases, and the junction held 12 bases outside the gene matches. CDR3 residues: CASSINFADRGQKPQHF. For the CDR3, the DNA is TGTGCCAGTAGTATTAACTTTGCGGACAGGGGGCAAAAGCCCCAGCATTTT.

This chain's CDR3 is CASSFNDRGNQPQHF. CDR3 DNA sequence: TGTGCCAGCAGCTTTAACGACAGGGGCAATCAGCCCCAGCATTTT. The chain uses TRBV11-2 and TRBJ1-5, with 7 positions matching TRBD1. The germline V gene encodes CDR1 SGHAT and CDR2 FQNNGV. The CDR3 has 15 residues. V shed 3 bases, J shed 2 bases, and the junction held 4 bases outside the gene matches.

The chain is built from TRBV5-1 and TRBJ2-2; the match to TRBD2 covers 10 bases. J gave up 6 bases and V 3 bases, and 11 bases lay outside the gene matches. From germline, CDR1 is SGHRS and CDR2 YFSETQ. The CDR3 sequence is 17 residues long. CDR3 residues: CASSSRGASGSSGELFF. CDR3 nucleotides: TGCGCCAGCAGCTCCCGCGGGGCTAGCGGGAGTTCCGGGGAGCTGTTTTTT.

The chain recombines TRBV5-8 with TRBJ2-5; TRBD1 agrees at 9 bases. The CDR3 covers 15 residues. Per the germline V gene, CDR1 is SGHTS and CDR2 is YDEGEE. V was pared by 2 bases and J by 1 base, with 3 bases of the junction left unmatched. The CDR3 DNA is TGTGCCAGCAGCTTCGGGACAGGGACCCAAGAGACCCAGTACTTC. It codes for CASSFGTGTQETQYF.

The rearrangement joins TRBV30 to TRBJ2-2, with D unclear. Germline assignment: CDR1 GTSNPN and CDR2 SVGIG (reference sequence). The CDR3 spans 13 residues. V was trimmed by 8 bases and J by 1 base, leaving 11 bases between them. CDR3 in amino acids: CAGPSRNTGELFF. The CDR3 nucleotides read TGTGCCGGCCCTTCCCGGAACACCGGGGAGCTGTTTTTT.

CDR3: CASSLRLTGLDLAYEQYF. CDR3 bases: TGTGCCAGCAGCTTAAGACTAACGGGACTAGATCTCGCCTACGAGCAGTACTTC. This sequence joins TRBV11-2 and TRBJ2-7, with TRBD2 matching 8 bases. The CDR3 loop spans 18 amino acids. V was pared by 2 bases and J by 2 bases, with 14 bases of the junction left unmatched. CDR1 SGHAT and CDR2 FQNNGV come from the germline V gene.

The V gene is TRBV28, the J gene TRBJ2-3, with D hard to call. The germline CDR1 and CDR2 sequences are MDHEN and SYDVKM. The V and J ends lost 5 bases and 9 bases respectively, with 18 bases between them. CDR3 length: 14 amino acids. CDR3 sequence (DNA): TGTGCCAGCAGTCTCGCCGGTCCCGCGGAGACGCAGTATTTT. This codes for CASSLAGPAETQYF.

This chain uses TRBV4-2 with TRBJ2-1; 15 bases match TRBD2. The CDR3 length is 15 residues. The J segment lost 6 bases and the V segment lost 3 bases, leaving 0 bases of the junction unmatched. In germline, CDR1 is LGHNA, CDR2 YNFKEQ. The CDR3 DNA is TGTGCCAGCAGCCAGGGACTAGCGGGGGGCAATGAGCAGTTCTTC. The encoded protein is CASSQGLAGGNEQFF.

A remark on this clone: At one end, the junction sequence differs from germline, possibly due to a read error. The chain combines TRBV5-6 with TRBJ2-7, with TRBD1 matching 9 bases. This CDR3 is built from 12 residues. Per the germline V gene, CDR1 is SGHDT and CDR2 is YYEEEE. Here the CDR3 reads CASSLGVGDRDF. Written as DNA, the CDR3 is TGTGCCAGCAGCTTGGGGGTCGGGGACAGGGACTTC.

The CDR3 region is CASSPRGSQETQYF. The CDR3 nucleotides read TGTGCCAGCTCACCACGAGGCAGCCAAGAGACCCAGTACTTC. This rearrangement joins TRBV18 to TRBJ2-5; D call uncertain. Deletions cut 1 base from V and 1 base from J, with 7 bases between. Germline V gene sequence: CDR1 KGHSH, CDR2 LQKENI. The CDR3 length is 14 residues.

A word on this clone: Other DNA sequences of this sample code for an identical CDR3. The chain is built from TRBV29-1 and TRBJ2-7; a weak D match, TRBD1 (7 bases). Trimming took 6 bases from V and 3 from J, leaving 18 bases between them. Germline CDR1 SQVTM, CDR2 ANQGSEA. CDR3 size: 14 residues. CDR3 nucleotides: TGCAGCGTAAAACAGGGGTCGGGAGACTACGAGCAGTACTTC. Its protein is CSVKQGSGDYEQYF.

The chain carries TRBV5-4 and TRBJ2-2; a weak D match, TRBD1 (5 bases). CDR3 length: 16 residues. Germline V CDR1 and CDR2: SGHNT, YYREEE (reference sequence). Trimming pared 0 bases from V and 0 bases from J, leaving 9 bases between. This chain's CDR3 is CASSLGQTSNTGELFF. The CDR3 DNA reads as TGTGCCAGCAGCTTGGGACAGACCTCGAACACCGGGGAGCTGTTTTTT.

The genes are TRBV4-1 and TRBJ1-1; D may be TRBD1 (6 bases). CDR3 length: 14 amino acids. Trimming shortened V by 1 base and J by 4 bases, and 10 bases separated the two germline ends. Germline loops: CDR1 MGHRA, CDR2 YSYEKL. CDR3 amino acids: CASSQAGAPTEAFF. CDR3 coding DNA: TGCGCCAGCAGCCAAGCAGGGGCCCCCACTGAAGCTTTCTTT.

This chain connects TRBV5-6 to TRBJ1-1; perhaps TRBD1 as D (6 bases). The CDR3 covers 14 residues. The ends were cut back, 3 bases at V and 10 bases at J, with 19 bases in the middle. The V gene's germline CDR1 is SGHDT and CDR2 YYEEEE. CDR3 sequence: CASSYLGQTVGAFF. The CDR3 DNA reads as TGTGCCAGCAGCTACCTCGGACAGACCGTTGGAGCTTTCTTT.

V and J are TRBV7-9 and TRBJ2-1, with a possible D match to TRBD2 (5 bases). This CDR3 is built from 13 residues. Germline-derived CDR1 and CDR2 are SEHNR and FQNEAQ (reference sequence). The V end was cut by 1 base, the J end by 15 bases, with 16 bases between. This CDR3 is CASSLDAIRAAFF. Written as DNA, the CDR3 is TGTGCCAGCAGCTTAGATGCCATCCGAGCGGCGTTCTTC.

The V call is TRBV27, the J call TRBJ2-3; D is undetermined. CDR3 size: 11 residues. Germline V gene sequence: CDR1 MNHEY, CDR2 SMNVEV (reference sequence). Trimming removed 4 bases at V and 4 bases at J, with 3 bases between. CDR3 in amino acids: CASSSSDTQYF. CDR3 DNA: TGTGCCAGCAGTTCTTCAGATACGCAGTATTTT.

The rearrangement joins TRBV28 to TRBJ2-7; D gene ambiguous. CDR1 MDHEN and CDR2 SYDVKM come from the germline V gene. The CDR3 runs 12 residues. Trimming shortened V by 6 bases and J by 3 bases, and 9 bases separated the two germline ends. The CDR3 coding sequence is TGTGCCAGCAGCATGAGGTTCTACGAGCAGTACTTC. Translated, it gives CASSMRFYEQYF.

This chain connects TRBV5-1 to TRBJ2-2, with 7 nucleotides matching TRBD1. The CDR3 sequence is 14 residues long. The J segment lost 7 bases and the V segment lost 5 bases, leaving 8 bases of the junction unmatched. Germline V gives CDR1 SGHRS, CDR2 YFSETQ. CDR3 sequence (DNA): TGCGCCAGCAGGGAACAGGGGAAGGTCGGGGAGCTGTTTTTT. It specifies CASREQGKVGELFF.

V gene TRBV21-1 combines with J gene TRBJ1-3; TRBD1 reflects the table's D call only, with no check against the DNA. TRBV21-1 is a recognized pseudogene. The CDR3 covers 17 residues. CDR3 sequence (DNA): TGTGCCAGCACTTGGGGTGCCCCGGGACAGAGGGGAAACACCATATATTTT. Residues: CASTWGAPGQRGNTIYF.

The chain links TRBV5-6 to TRBJ1-4; D gene unclear. The CDR3 runs to 15 residues. Germline assignment: CDR1 SGHDT and CDR2 YYEEEE. Trimming removed 2 bases from V and 8 bases from J, with 16 bases in between. The CDR3 DNA reads TGTGCCAGCAGCTTAAGGTTAGCAGGAGGAGAAAAACTGTTTTTT. Its protein is CASSLRLAGGEKLFF.

The V and J genes are TRBV5-1 and TRBJ1-2; D gene uncertain. The CDR3 is 15 residues long. The V end was cut by 7 bases, the J end by 4 bases, with 20 bases between. Germline lookup yields CDR1 SGHRS and CDR2 YFSETQ. CDR3 sequence: CASGDPTSPFYGYTF. The CDR3 DNA is TGCGCCAGCGGTGATCCGACTTCTCCTTTCTATGGCTACACCTTC.

CDR3 loop: CASSEEGQVDGYTF. The CDR3 DNA reads as TGTGCCAGCAGTGAAGAAGGACAGGTTGATGGCTACACCTTC. The chain employs TRBV2 and TRBJ1-2, with 7 positions matching TRBD1. The CDR3 has 14 residues. CDR1 SNHLY and CDR2 FYNNEI come from the germline V gene. After removal of 1 base from V and 6 bases from J, the junction contained 5 bases not matched to a gene. The whole variable domain, remainder taken from reference TRBV2 and TRBJ1-2, is EPEVTQTPSHQVTQMGQEVILRCVPISNHLYFYWYRQILGQKVEFLVSFYNNEISEKSEIFDDQFSVERPDGSNFTLKIRSTKLEDSAMYFCASSEEGQVDGYTFGSGTRLTVV.